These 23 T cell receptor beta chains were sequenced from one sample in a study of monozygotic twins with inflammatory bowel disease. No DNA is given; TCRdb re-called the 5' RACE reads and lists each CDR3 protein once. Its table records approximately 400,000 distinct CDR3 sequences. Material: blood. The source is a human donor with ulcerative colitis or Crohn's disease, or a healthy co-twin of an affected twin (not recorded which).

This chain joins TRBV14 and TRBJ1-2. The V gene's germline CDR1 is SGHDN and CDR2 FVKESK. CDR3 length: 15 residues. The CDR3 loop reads CASSLRLADHYGYTF.

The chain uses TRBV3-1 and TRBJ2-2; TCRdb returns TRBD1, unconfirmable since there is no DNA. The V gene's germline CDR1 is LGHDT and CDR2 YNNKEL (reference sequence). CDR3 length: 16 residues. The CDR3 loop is CASSQYSGPLTGELFF.

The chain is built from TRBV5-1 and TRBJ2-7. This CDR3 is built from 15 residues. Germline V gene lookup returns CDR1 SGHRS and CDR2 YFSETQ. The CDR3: CASSPRRRVSYEQYF. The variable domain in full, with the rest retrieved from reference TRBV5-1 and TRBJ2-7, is KAGVTQTPRYLIKTRGQQVTLSCSPISGHRSVSWYQQTPGQGLQFLFEYFSETQRNKGNFPGRFSGRQFSNSRSEMNVSTLELGDSALYLCASSPRRRVSYEQYFGPGTRLTVT.

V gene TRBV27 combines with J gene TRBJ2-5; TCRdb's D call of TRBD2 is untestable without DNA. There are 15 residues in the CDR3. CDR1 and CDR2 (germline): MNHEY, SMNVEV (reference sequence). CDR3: CASSPTSGVQETQYF.

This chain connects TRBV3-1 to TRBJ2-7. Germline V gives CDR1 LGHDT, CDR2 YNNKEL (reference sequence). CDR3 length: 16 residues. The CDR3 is CASSQIKGESSYEQYF.

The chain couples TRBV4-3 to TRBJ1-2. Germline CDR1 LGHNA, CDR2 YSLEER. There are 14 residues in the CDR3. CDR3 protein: CASSQDVQNYGYTF.

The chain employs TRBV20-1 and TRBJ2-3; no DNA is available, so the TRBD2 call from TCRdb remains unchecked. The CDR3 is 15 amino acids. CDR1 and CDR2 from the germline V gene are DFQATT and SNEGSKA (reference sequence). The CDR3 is CSASGPRIRTDTQYF.

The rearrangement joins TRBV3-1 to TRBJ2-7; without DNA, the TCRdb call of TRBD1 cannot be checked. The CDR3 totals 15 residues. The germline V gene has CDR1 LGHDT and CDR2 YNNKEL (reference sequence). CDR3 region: CASSQVRGAAGEQYF.

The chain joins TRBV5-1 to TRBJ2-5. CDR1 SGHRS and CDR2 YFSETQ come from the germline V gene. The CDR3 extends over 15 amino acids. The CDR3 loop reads CASSLAVQLQETQYF.

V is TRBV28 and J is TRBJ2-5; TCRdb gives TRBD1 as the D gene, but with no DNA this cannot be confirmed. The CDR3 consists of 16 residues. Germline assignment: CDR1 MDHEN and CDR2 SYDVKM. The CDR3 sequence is CASSLNGQGRRGTQYF.

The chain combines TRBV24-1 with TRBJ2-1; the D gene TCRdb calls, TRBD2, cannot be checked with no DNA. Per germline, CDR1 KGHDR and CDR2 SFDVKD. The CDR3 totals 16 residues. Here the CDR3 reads CATGGGYVGELREQFF.

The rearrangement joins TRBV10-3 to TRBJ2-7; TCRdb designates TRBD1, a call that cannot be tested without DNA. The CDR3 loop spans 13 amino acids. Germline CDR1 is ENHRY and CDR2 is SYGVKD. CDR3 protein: CAIAGDSLYEQYF.

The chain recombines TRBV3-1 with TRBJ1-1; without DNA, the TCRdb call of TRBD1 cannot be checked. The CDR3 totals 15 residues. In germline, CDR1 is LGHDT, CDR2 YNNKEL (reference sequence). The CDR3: CASSQGRRFGTGPLF.

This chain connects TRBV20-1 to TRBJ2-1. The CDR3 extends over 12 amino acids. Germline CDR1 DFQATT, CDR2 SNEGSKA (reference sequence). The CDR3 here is CSAAAAYNEQFF.

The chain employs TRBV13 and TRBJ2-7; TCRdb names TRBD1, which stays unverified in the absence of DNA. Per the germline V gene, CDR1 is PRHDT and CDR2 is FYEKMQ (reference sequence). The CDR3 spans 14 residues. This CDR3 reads CASTFGQGPREQYF.

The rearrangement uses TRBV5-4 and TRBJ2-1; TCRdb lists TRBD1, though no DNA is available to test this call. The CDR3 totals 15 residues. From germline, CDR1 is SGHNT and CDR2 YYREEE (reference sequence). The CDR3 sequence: CASSPTGSPYNEQFF. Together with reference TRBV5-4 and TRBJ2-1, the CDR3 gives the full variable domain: ETGVTQSPTHLIKTRGQQVTLRCSSQSGHNTVSWYQQALGQGPQFIFQYYREEENGRGNFPPRFSGLQFPNYSSELNVNALELDDSALYLCASSPTGSPYNEQFFGPGTRLTVL.

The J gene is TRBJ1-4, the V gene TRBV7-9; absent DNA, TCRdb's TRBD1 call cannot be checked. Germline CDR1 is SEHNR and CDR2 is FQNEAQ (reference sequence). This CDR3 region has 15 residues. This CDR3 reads CASSLSTGVNEKLFF.

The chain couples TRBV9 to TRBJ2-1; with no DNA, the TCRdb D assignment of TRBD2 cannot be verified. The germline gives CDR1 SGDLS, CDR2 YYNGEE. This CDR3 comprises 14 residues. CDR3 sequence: CASNSGGFNNEQFF. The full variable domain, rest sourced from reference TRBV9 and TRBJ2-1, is DSGVTQTPKHLITATGQRVTLRCSPRSGDLSVYWYQQSLDQGLQFLIQYYNGEERAKGNILERFSAQQFPDLHSELNLSSLELGDSALYFCASNSGGFNNEQFFGPGTRLTVL.

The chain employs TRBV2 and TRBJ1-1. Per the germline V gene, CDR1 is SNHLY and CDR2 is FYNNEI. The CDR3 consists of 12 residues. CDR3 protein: CAQQWGSTEAFF.

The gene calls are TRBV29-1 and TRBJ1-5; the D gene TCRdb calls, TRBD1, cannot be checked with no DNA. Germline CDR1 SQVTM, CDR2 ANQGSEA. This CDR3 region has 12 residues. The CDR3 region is CSVEAGDQPQHF.

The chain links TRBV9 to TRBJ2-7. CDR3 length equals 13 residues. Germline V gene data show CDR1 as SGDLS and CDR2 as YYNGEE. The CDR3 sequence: CASSVGAAYEQYF.

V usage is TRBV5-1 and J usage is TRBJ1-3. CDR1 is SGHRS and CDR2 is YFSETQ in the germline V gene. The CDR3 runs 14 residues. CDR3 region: CASTESNSGNTIYF.

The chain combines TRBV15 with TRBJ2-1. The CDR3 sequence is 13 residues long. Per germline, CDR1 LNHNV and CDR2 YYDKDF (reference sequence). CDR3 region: CATSRDHSYEQFF.